Reported below is one TCR beta chain. Its antigen is unidentified. Assay used: immunoSEQ multiplex PCR; TCRdb lists only in-frame clones, some missing. The sample includes approximately 2.4 million clones, about 94% of them seen just once. This entry comes from a study of shared clonotypes between healthy human individuals. Findings and caveats of the study: Measured sharing among donors was expected to vary with sequencing depth.

Germline V gene data show CDR1 as MGHRA and CDR2 as YSYEKL. CDR3 size: 17 residues. Trimming shortened V by 1 base and J by 1 base, and 16 bases separated the two germline ends. The V call is TRBV4-1, the J call TRBJ1-1; unclear D gene. The TCR originated in a man between 18 and 29 years old in good health. The sample taken for sequencing was naive CD4+ T cells sorted from blood. Documented subset: CD45RA+ positively selected. The CDR3 reads CASSQGKTTNRNTEAFF. CDR3 bases: TGCGCCAGCAGCCAAGGAAAGACAACTAATCGGAACACTGAAGCTTTCTTT.